The 19 T cell receptor beta chains below were found in one sample sequenced in a study of immune heterogeneity within non-small cell lung tumors. TCR beta CDR3 regions came from multiplex PCR with 32 forward V and 13 reverse J primers. One entry per CDR3 protein, called by TCRdb with MiXCR from the multiplex PCR reads. Of tens of thousands of distinct CDR3 sequences listed, 28% are singletons. The starting template was genomic DNA from bulk tumor, 450 to 650 ng per sample. Multiple biopsies spaced far apart were taken from each primary tumor during surgery. Enrolled patients presented with newly diagnosed, previously untreated non-small cell lung cancer and underwent curative surgery. What was sequenced was lung tumor tissue. Source of these receptors: a man aged 35 to 55 with non-small cell lung cancer.

The rearrangement links TRBV7-2 to TRBJ1-5; 9 positions agree with TRBD1. The J segment lost 5 bases and the V segment lost 5 bases, leaving 7 bases of the junction unmatched. The CDR3 is made up of 15 amino acids. Germline V CDR1 and CDR2: SGHTA, FQGNSA. The CDR3 protein is CASSITWTGDQPQHF. In nucleotides, the CDR3 is TGTGCCAGCAGCATAACCTGGACAGGGGATCAGCCCCAGCATTTT.

The table lists this clonotype with a few counts. This chain links TRBV5-1 with TRBJ1-4; a weak D match, TRBD1 (6 bases). The germline CDR1 and CDR2 sequences are SGHRS and YFSETQ. Between the trimmed V and J ends, which lost 3 bases and 8 bases, there was a span of 17 bases. This CDR3 has 15 residues. The CDR3 is CASSSDPGAKEKLFF. As DNA, the CDR3 is TGCGCCAGCAGCTCGGACCCAGGGGCGAAGGAAAAACTGTTTTTT.

This rearrangement joins TRBV19 to TRBJ2-2; 7 bases are a match to TRBD2. CDR1 and CDR2 (germline): LNHDA, SQIVND (reference sequence). This CDR3 spans 13 amino acids. V gave up 4 bases and J gave up 7 bases; unmatched junction bases: 3. CDR3 nucleotide sequence: TGTGCCAGTAGTAGCGGGAGTCACGGGGAGCTGTTTTTT. It encodes CASSSGSHGELFF.

The rearrangement joins TRBV30 to TRBJ2-1, with D tentatively TRBD2 (6 bases). CDR1 is GTSNPN, CDR2 SVGIG, per germline (reference sequence). This CDR3 contains 15 residues. V lost 0 bases and J lost 9, with 18 bases in between. The CDR3 DNA reads TGTGCCTGGAGTGTACTTGCGGGATGTTTGGGTGAGCAGTTCTTC. Translated: CAWSVLAGCLGEQFF.

This rearrangement joins TRBV5-1 to TRBJ2-1, with D possibly called TRBD1 or TRBD2 (5 bases each). The CDR3 has 17 amino acids. Germline CDR1 SGHRS, CDR2 YFSETQ. Between the trimmed V and J ends, which lost 0 bases and 3 bases, there was a span of 16 bases. CDR3 DNA: TGCGCCAGCAGCTTGGGGACCGGGGCCCGGAGCTACAATGAGCAGTTCTTC. This encodes CASSLGTGARSYNEQFF. Combining the CDR3 with reference TRBV5-1 and TRBJ2-1 gives the whole variable domain KAGVTQTPRYLIKTRGQQVTLSCSPISGHRSVSWYQQTPGQGLQFLFEYFSETQRNKGNFPGRFSGRQFSNSRSEMNVSTLELGDSALYLCASSLGTGARSYNEQFFGPGTRLTVL.

V and J are TRBV5-4 and TRBJ2-1; 10 bases map to TRBD1. From germline, CDR1 is SGHNT and CDR2 YYREEE (reference sequence). The V gene end was trimmed by 4 bases and the J gene end by 8 bases; junction bases not matched to a gene: 9. The CDR3 is made up of 15 amino acids. DNA of the CDR3: TGTGCCAGCAGCGTGAGACAGGGGGCGAGGGATGAGCAGTTCTTC. Translating gives CASSVRQGARDEQFF.

Turning to this clonotype: With a much larger clone just one base away, this may be a read error. The CDR3 does not close with the conserved phenylalanine or tryptophan, likely indicating a read error. J is TRBJ2-1 and V is TRBV20-1; 14 bases are shared with TRBD2. CDR1 DFQATT and CDR2 SNEGSKA come from the germline V gene (reference sequence). J gave up 9 bases and V 4 bases, and 11 bases lay outside the gene matches. The CDR3 consists of 16 residues. In DNA form, the CDR3 reads TGCAGTGCTAAACGACCGGGACTAGCGGGAGTTGTTGAGCAGTTCTTA. It translates to CSAKRPGLAGVVEQFL.

The chain links TRBV4-2 to TRBJ2-2; D gene ambiguous. The germline V gene encodes CDR1 LGHNA and CDR2 YNFKEQ. Between the trimmed V and J ends, which lost 1 base and 2 bases, there was a span of 8 bases. The CDR3 consists of 15 residues. CDR3 sequence: CASSQGRINTGELFF. The CDR3, as DNA: TGTGCCAGCAGCCAAGGCAGAATTAACACCGGGGAGCTGTTTTTT.

This clonotype was seen a handful of times. CDR3 DNA sequence: TGTGCCAGCAGCTTAGTAGAAAGGGCTAACTATGGCTACACCTTC. Translating it yields CASSLVERANYGYTF. The rearrangement links TRBV11-2 to TRBJ1-2; no firm D call. The V gene's germline CDR1 is SGHAT and CDR2 FQNNGV. This CDR3 spans 15 amino acids. Between the trimmed V and J ends, which lost 1 base and 0 bases, there was a span of 9 bases.

This clonotype was counted only a few times. The chain carries TRBV27 and TRBJ2-2, with D possibly called TRBD1 or TRBD2 (5 bases each). CDR3 size: 14 residues. V was shortened by 7 bases and J by 5 bases, with 14 bases between the two germline ends. Germline V CDR1 and CDR2: MNHEY, SMNVEV (reference sequence). The CDR3 reads CASMRGTLTGELFF. Here the CDR3 DNA reads TGTGCCAGCATGAGGGGCACTTTAACCGGGGAGCTGTTTTTT.

This clonotype was seen at least ten times. The rearrangement uses TRBV24-1 and TRBJ2-1, with D possibly matching TRBD2 (7 bases). This CDR3 has 13 amino acids. Trimming pared 6 bases from V and 12 bases from J, leaving 17 bases between. Looked up from germline, CDR1 is KGHDR and CDR2 is SFDVKD. The CDR3 coding sequence is TGTGCCACCAGTCCGGGGGGCGCGATTGGGCAGTTCTTC. Protein: CATSPGGAIGQFF.

By proportion, this clonotype is medium-sized (0.01 to 0.1%). CDR3 sequence (DNA): TGTGCCATCAGCCCCAACACACAGGGCTACGAGCAGTACTTC. This encodes CAISPNTQGYEQYF. The J gene is TRBJ2-7, the V gene TRBV10-3; TRBD1 is a possible D gene (6 bases). V dropped 6 bases and J dropped 3 bases, with 15 bases sitting between them. This CDR3 region has 14 residues. Germline V gives CDR1 ENHRY, CDR2 SYGVKD.

This clonotype was picked up a small number of times. This chain uses TRBV28 with TRBJ1-3, with no clear D. V gave up 7 bases and J gave up 0 bases, with 13 bases separating them. The germline V gene encodes CDR1 MDHEN and CDR2 SYDVKM. CDR3 size: 15 residues. CDR3 sequence reads: CASTTSLYSGNTIYF. The CDR3 DNA sequence: TGTGCCAGCACCACTTCCTTGTACTCTGGAAACACCATATATTTT.

This clonotype was seen only once. This likely comes from a read error, as the CDR3 has no conserved phenylalanine or tryptophan at its end. The limits of the CDR3 on the DNA are not certain, so only TCRdb's listed CDR3 is given. The V gene is TRBV27, the J gene TRBJ2-1; the table names TRBD2, a call not compared with the DNA. The CDR3 length is 13 residues, termini included. Germline CDR1 is MNHEY and CDR2 is SMNVEV (reference sequence). The CDR3 reads CASSRLAVTEQLL.

This clonotype was counted a few times. It may be a read error: a sequence one base away is much more abundant. This chain uses TRBV12-3 or TRBV12-4 with TRBJ1-3; 7 bases agree with TRBD1. CDR3 length: 16 amino acids. The trim removed 5 bases at V and 1 base at J, leaving 8 bases unmatched. CDR3 loop: CASSETGSISGNTIYF. For the CDR3, the DNA is TGTGCCAGCAGTGAGACAGGGAGCATTTCTGGAAACACCATATATTTT.

In this sample, this clonotype turned up many times. This chain joins TRBV6-1 and TRBJ1-2, with TRBD1 matching over 9 bases. The trim removed 6 bases at V and 4 bases at J, leaving 9 bases unmatched. Germline CDR1 is MNHNS and CDR2 is SASEGT. CDR3 size: 15 residues. The CDR3 region is CASRRMGQGFYGYTF. Here the CDR3 DNA reads TGTGCCAGCAGAAGGATGGGACAGGGATTCTATGGCTACACCTTC.

This clonotype was picked up a small number of times. The chain carries TRBV12-3 or TRBV12-4 and TRBJ1-1; D possibly corresponds to TRBD1 (6 bases). This CDR3 comprises 10 residues. V was clipped by 10 bases and J by 8 bases, with 11 bases between them. This CDR3 is CATSDREAFF. CDR3 sequence (DNA): TGTGCCACCTCGGACAGAGAAGCTTTCTTT.

A note on this clonotype: A read error is possible here, since a much larger clone lies one base away. The V gene is TRBV12-3 or TRBV12-4, the J gene TRBJ1-3; 7 positions match TRBD1. The CDR3 has 17 amino acids. CDR3 sequence: CPSSSHGGGPSGNTIYF. The CDR3 DNA follows: TGTCCCAGCAGTTCCCACGGAGGGGGCCCCTCGGGAAACACCATATATTTT.

This clonotype was seen many times. The rearrangement uses TRBV11-2 and TRBJ2-7; D unresolved. Trimming pared 5 bases from V and 6 bases from J, leaving 17 bases between. The CDR3 is 14 residues long. In germline, CDR1 is SGHAT, CDR2 FQNNGV. CDR3 protein: CASSPYSRAAEQYF. The CDR3 DNA is TGTGCCAGCAGCCCCTATTCTAGGGCAGCCGAGCAGTACTTC.